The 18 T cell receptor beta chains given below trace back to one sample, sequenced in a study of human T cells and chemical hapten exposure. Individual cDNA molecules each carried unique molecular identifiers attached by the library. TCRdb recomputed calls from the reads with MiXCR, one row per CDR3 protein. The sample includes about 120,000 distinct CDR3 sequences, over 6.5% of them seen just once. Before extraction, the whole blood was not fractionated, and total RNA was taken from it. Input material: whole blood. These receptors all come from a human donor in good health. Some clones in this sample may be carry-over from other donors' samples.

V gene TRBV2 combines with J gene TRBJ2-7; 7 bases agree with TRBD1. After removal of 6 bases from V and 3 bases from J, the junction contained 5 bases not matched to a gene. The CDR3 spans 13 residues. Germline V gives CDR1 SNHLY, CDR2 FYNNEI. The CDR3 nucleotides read TGTGCCAGCAGGGAGACAGGGTACTACGAGCAGTACTTC. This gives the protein CASRETGYYEQYF. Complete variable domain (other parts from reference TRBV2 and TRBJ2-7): EPEVTQTPSHQVTQMGQEVILRCVPISNHLYFYWYRQILGQKVEFLVSFYNNEISEKSEIFDDQFSVERPDGSNFTLKIRSTKLEDSAMYFCASRETGYYEQYFGPGTRLTVT.

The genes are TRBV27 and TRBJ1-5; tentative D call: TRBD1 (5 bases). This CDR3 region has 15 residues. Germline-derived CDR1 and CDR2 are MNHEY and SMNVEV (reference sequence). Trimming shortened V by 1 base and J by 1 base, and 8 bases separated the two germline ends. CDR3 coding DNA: TGTGCCAGCAGTTTATTGGGGGGGAGCAATCAGCCCCAGCATTTT. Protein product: CASSLLGGSNQPQHF.

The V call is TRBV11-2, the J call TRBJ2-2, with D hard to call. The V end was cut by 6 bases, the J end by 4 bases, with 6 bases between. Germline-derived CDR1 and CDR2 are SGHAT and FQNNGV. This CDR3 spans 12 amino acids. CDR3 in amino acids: CASRRGTGELFF. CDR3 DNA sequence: TGTGCCAGCAGACGCGGCACCGGGGAGCTGTTTTTT.

CDR3 protein: CASSFKGSNEKLFF. CDR3 in DNA: TGTGCCAGCAGCTTCAAGGGATCGAATGAAAAACTGTTTTTT. The V and J genes are TRBV13 and TRBJ1-4, with no clear D. V was clipped by 3 bases and J by 5 bases, with 10 bases between them. Looked up from germline, CDR1 is PRHDT and CDR2 is FYEKMQ (reference sequence). This CDR3 is built from 14 residues. Full variable domain (outside the CDR3, taken from reference TRBV13 and TRBJ1-4): AAGVIQSPRHLIKEKRETATLKCYPIPRHDTVYWYQQGPGQDPQFLISFYEKMQSDKGSIPDRFSAQQFSDYHSELNMSSLELGDSALYFCASSFKGSNEKLFFGSGTQLSVL.

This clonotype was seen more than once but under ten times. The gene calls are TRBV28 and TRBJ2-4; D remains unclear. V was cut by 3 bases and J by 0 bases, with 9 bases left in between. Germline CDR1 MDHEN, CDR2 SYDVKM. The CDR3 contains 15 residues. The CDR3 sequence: CASSFGSLAKNIQYF. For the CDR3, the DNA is TGTGCCAGCAGTTTCGGCAGTCTAGCCAAAAACATTCAGTACTTC.

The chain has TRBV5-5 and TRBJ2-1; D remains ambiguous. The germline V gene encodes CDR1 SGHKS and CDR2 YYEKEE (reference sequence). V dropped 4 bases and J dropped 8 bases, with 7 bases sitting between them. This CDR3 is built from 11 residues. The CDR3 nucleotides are TGTGCCAGCAGCCAGTGGGATGAGCAGTTCTTC. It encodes CASSQWDEQFF.

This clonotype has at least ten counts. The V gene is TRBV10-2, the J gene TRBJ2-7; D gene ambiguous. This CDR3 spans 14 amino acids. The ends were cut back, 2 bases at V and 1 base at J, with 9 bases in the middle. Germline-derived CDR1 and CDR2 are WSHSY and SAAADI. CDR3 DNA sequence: TGCGCCAGCAGTGAGGACCGTATTTCCTACGAGCAGTACTTC. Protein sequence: CASSEDRISYEQYF.

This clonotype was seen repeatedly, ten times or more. The CDR3 bases are TGTGCCAGCAGCCAGGAAGCTGGGGCCAACGTCCTGACTTTC. This encodes CASSQEAGANVLTF. The genes are TRBV12-3 or TRBV12-4 and TRBJ2-6; D unresolved. Deletions cut 6 bases from V and 2 bases from J, with 8 bases between. The CDR3 has 14 amino acids.

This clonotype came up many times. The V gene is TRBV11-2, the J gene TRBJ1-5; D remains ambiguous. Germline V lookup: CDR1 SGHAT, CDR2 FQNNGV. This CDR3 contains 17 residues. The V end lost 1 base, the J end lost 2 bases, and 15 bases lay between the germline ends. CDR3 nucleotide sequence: TGTGCCAGCAGCTTAGGAGAAAACAGCCGGCGCAATCAGCCCCAGCATTTT. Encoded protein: CASSLGENSRRNQPQHF.

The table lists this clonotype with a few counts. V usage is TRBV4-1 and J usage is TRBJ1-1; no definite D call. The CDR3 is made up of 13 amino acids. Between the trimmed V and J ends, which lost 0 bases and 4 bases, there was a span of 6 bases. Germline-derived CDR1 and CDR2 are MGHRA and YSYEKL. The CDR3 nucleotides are TGCGCCAGCAGCCAAGATACCCCCACTGAAGCTTTCTTT. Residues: CASSQDTPTEAFF.

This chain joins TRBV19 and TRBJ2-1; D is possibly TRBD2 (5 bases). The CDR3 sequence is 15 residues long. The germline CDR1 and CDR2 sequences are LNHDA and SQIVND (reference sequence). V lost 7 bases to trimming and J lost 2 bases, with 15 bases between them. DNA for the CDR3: TGTGCCAGTACCGCTAGCAGTTCCGCCTACAATGAGCAGTTCTTC. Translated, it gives CASTASSSAYNEQFF.

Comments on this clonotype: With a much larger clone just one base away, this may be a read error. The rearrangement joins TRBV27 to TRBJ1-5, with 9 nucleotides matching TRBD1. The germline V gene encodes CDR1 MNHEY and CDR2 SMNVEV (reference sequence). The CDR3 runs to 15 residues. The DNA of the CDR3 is TGTGACAGCAGTTCCGGGACAGGGAGCAATCAGCCCCAGCATTTT. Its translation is CDSSSGTGSNQPQHF.

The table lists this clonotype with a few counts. CDR3 in DNA: TGTGCCAGCAGCTTAGTTGATGGGAACAATCAGCCCCAGCATTTT. It is translated as CASSLVDGNNQPQHF. The rearrangement uses TRBV7-2 and TRBJ1-5; D gene uncertain. V was trimmed by 1 base and J by 3 bases, leaving 10 bases between them. The CDR3 runs 15 residues. Germline CDR1 and CDR2: SGHTA and FQGNSA.

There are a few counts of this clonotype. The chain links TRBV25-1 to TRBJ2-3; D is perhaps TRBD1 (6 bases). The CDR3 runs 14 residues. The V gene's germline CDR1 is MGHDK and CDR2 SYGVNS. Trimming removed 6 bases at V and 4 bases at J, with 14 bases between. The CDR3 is CASSRWTEADTQYF. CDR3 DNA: TGTGCCAGCAGCAGGTGGACAGAAGCAGATACGCAGTATTTT.

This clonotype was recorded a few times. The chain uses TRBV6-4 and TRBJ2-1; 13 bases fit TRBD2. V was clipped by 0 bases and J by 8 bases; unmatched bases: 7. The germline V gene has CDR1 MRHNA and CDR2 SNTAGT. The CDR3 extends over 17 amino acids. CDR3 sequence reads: CASSDSVGTSGNDEQFF. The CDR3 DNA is TGTGCCAGCAGTGACTCGGTAGGGACTAGCGGGAATGATGAGCAGTTCTTC.

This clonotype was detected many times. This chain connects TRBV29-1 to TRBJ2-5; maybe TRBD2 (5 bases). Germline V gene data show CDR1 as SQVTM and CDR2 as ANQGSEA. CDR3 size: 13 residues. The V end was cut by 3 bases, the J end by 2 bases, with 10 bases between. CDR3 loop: CSVERATQETQYF. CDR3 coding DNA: TGCAGCGTTGAGAGGGCAACTCAAGAGACCCAGTACTTC.

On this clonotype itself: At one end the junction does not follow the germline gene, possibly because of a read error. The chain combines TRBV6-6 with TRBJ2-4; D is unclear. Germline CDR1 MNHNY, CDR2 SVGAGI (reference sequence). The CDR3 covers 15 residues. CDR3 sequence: CASSPTGLAKNIKYF. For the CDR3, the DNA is TGTGCCAGCAGTCCAACCGGATTAGCCAAAAACATTAAGTACTTC.

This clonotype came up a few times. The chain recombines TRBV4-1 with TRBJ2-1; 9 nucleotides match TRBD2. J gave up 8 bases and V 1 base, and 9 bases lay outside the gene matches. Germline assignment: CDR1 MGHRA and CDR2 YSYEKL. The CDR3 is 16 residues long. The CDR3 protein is CASSQAASGNRYEQFF. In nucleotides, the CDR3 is TGCGCCAGCAGCCAAGCGGCTAGCGGGAATAGGTATGAGCAGTTCTTC.